This T cell receptor beta chain stems from a study of T cells in Graves' hyperthyroidism and ophthalmopathy. From RNA transcripts, TCR beta CDR3 regions were amplified. TCR CDR3 underwent first-round RT-PCR with the HTBI primer set. Via MiXCR, TCRdb re-called the multiplex PCR reads, giving one row per CDR3 protein. The repertoire holds 490,000 or so distinct CDR3 sequences, with about 20% as singletons. Study-wide points: Blood shared most expanded thyroid clonotypes above 0.001.

Lactation, pregnancy, other autoimmune disease or uncontrolled infection excluded patients. Used for diagnoses were clinical symptoms, serum thyroxine and TRAb, thyroid ultrasound and orbital computed tomography. Details on this clonotype: Its antigen remains unidentified. It may be a read error: a sequence one base away is much more abundant.

The sample was blood. The TCR was taken from a woman aged 70-85 years with Graves' ophthalmopathy.

CDR3 coding DNA: TGTGCCAGCAGCCAAGCTGCAGATACGCAGTATTTT. Translating gives CASSQAADTQYF. The rearrangement joins TRBV3-1 to TRBJ2-3; no definite D call. The CDR3 contains 12 residues. V gave up 1 base and J gave up 4 bases, with 3 bases separating them. Germline CDR1 is LGHDT and CDR2 is YNNKEL (reference sequence).